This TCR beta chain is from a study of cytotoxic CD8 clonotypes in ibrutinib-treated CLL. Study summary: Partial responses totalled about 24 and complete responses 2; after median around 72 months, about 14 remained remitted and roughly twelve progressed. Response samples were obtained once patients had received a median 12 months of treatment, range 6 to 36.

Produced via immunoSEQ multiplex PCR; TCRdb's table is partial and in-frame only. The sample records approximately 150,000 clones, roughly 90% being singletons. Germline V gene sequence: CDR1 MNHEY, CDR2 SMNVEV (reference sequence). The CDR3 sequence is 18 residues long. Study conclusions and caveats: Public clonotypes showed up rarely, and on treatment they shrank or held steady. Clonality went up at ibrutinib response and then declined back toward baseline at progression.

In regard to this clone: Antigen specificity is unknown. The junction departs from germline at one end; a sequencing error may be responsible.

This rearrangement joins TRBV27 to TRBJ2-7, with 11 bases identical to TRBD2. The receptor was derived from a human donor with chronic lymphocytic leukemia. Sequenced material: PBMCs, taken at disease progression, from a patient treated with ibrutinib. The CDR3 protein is CAGSFSFLTSGSTYEQYF. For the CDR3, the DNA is TGTGCCGGCAGTTTTTCCTTCCTTACTAGCGGGAGCACTTACGAGCAGTACTTC.